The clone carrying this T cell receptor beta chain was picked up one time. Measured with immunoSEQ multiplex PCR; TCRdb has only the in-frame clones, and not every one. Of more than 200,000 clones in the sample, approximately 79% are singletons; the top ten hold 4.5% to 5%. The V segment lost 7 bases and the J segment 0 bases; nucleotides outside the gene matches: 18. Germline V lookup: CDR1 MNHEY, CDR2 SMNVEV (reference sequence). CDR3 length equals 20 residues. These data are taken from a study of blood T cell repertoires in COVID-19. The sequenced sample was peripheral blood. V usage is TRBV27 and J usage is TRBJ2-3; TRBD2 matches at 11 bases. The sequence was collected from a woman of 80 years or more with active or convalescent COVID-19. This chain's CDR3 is CASTSGGRLAGGLSTDTQYF. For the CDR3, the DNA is TGTGCCAGCACTTCAGGGGGGCGGCTAGCGGGAGGCCTTAGCACAGATACGCAGTATTTT.